Presented here are 30 T cell receptor beta chains from one specimen sequenced in a study of OX40 agonist ivuxolimab in advanced cancers. Libraries came from the immunoSEQ multiplex PCR assay. The table was pulled from immuneACCESS by TCRdb, which kept in-frame rearrangements only. Such tables lose some clones; where checked, under half of the loss comes from unresolved V genes, and the rest has no known cause. The sample table contains around 110,000 clones; only one count was recorded for roughly nine tenths of them. The top ten constitute around 0.48% of the sample. Sequencing was performed on CD4+ or CD8+ T cells sorted from blood, taken in a trial of the OX40 agonist ivuxolimab. All receptors come from an adult with an advanced solid tumor such as melanoma, head and neck, liver or kidney cancer.

This chain uses TRBV10-1 with TRBJ1-5, with TRBD1 matching 8 bases. Germline V gene sequence: CDR1 WNHNN, CDR2 SYGVQD (reference sequence). The CDR3 runs 15 residues. V was clipped by 4 bases and J by 6 bases; unmatched bases: 8. The CDR3 region is CASSAGQGSSQPQHF. The DNA for the CDR3 is TGCGCCAGCAGTGCAGGACAGGGCAGTAGTCAGCCCCAGCATTTT.

This rearrangement joins TRBV11-2 to TRBJ2-5; 14 bases align to TRBD2. CDR3 size: 16 residues. The germline V gene has CDR1 SGHAT and CDR2 FQNNGV. The V and J ends lost 5 bases and 6 bases, in that order; junction bases with no gene match: 8. CDR3: CASSPGTSGGRKTQYF. The CDR3 bases are TGTGCCAGCAGCCCTGGGACTAGCGGGGGTCGGAAGACCCAGTACTTC.

This chain links TRBV5-4 with TRBJ1-4; D unclear. The V gene lost 3 bases and the J gene lost 1 base, with 7 bases spanning the gap. In germline, CDR1 is SGHNT, CDR2 YYREEE (reference sequence). This CDR3 spans 14 amino acids. The chain's CDR3 is CASSSYETNEKLFF. CDR3 sequence (DNA): TGTGCCAGCAGCTCGTATGAAACTAATGAAAAACTGTTTTTT.

The gene calls are TRBV5-5 and TRBJ2-5; 7 positions match TRBD2. Trimming at V came to 2 bases and at J to 5 bases, leaving 9 bases not matched to a gene. The CDR3 sequence is 15 residues long. Germline V gene sequence: CDR1 SGHKS, CDR2 YYEKEE (reference sequence). The CDR3 nucleotides read TGTGCCAGCAGCTTCGAAGGGGTCGGGGGGGAGACCCAGTACTTC. As protein: CASSFEGVGGETQYF. The full variable domain, rest sourced from reference TRBV5-5 and TRBJ2-5, is DAGVTQSPTHLIKTRGQQVTLRCSPISGHKSVSWYQQVLGQGPQFIFQYYEKEERGRGNFPDRFSARQFPNYSSELNVNALLLGDSALYLCASSFEGVGGETQYFGPGTRLLVL.

This clone has a single count. The chain carries TRBV28 and TRBJ1-2; D is perhaps TRBD1 (5 bases). The CDR3 has 12 amino acids. The germline V gene encodes CDR1 MDHEN and CDR2 SYDVKM. V was shortened by 10 bases and J by 4 bases, with 13 bases between the two germline ends. The CDR3 bases are TGTGCCACCGGCAGGGAGGCCTATGGCTACACCTTC. Translated, it gives CATGREAYGYTF.

CDR3 sequence reads: CASSSSQGGSYEQYF. The CDR3 nucleotides are TGTGCCAGCAGCTCCTCACAGGGGGGCTCCTACGAGCAGTACTTC. This rearrangement joins TRBV28 to TRBJ2-7, with 8 bases fitting TRBD1. Per the germline V gene, CDR1 is MDHEN and CDR2 is SYDVKM. The CDR3 spans 15 residues. Losses at the gene ends were 6 bases for V and 0 bases for J; bases not matched to a gene: 7.

The chain joins TRBV4-2 to TRBJ2-2, with 7 nucleotides matching TRBD2. From germline, CDR1 is LGHNA and CDR2 YNFKEQ. CDR3 length equals 15 residues. Trimming removed 6 bases from V and 1 base from J; junction bases left unmatched: 5. CDR3 sequence reads: CASRELAVNTGELFF. Here the CDR3 DNA reads TGTGCCAGCAGGGAGCTAGCGGTGAACACCGGGGAGCTGTTTTTT.

V gene TRBV9 combines with J gene TRBJ2-2; D tentatively reads TRBD1 or TRBD2 (5 bases each). The V end was cut by 4 bases, the J end by 4 bases, with 17 bases between. The CDR3 is 16 amino acids. In germline, CDR1 is SGDLS, CDR2 YYNGEE. CDR3 in DNA: TGTGCCAGCAGCAGCCGGGCCCTTGGGGGCACCGGGGAGCTGTTTTTT. This translates into CASSSRALGGTGELFF.

This chain joins TRBV27 and TRBJ1-5; D gene unclear. The CDR3 has 15 amino acids. Germline assignment: CDR1 MNHEY and CDR2 SMNVEV (reference sequence). V lost 5 bases, J lost 2 bases, and 13 bases lay in between. The CDR3 coding sequence is TGTGCCAGCAGTAAAACAGCTCAGGGCAATCAGCCCCAGCATTTT. Residues: CASSKTAQGNQPQHF.

The genes are TRBV19 and TRBJ2-4; weak D call: TRBD2 (5 bases). CDR1 is LNHDA, CDR2 SQIVND, per germline (reference sequence). V was trimmed by 5 bases and J by 1 base, leaving 18 bases between them. The CDR3 is made up of 17 amino acids. The CDR3 here is CASSSLEGVSAKNIQYF. Written as DNA, the CDR3 is TGTGCCAGTAGTTCCTTAGAGGGTGTCTCGGCCAAAAACATTCAGTACTTC.

This chain connects TRBV6-6 to TRBJ2-5, with 9 bases identical to TRBD2. V lost 5 bases and J lost 5; bases outside the gene matches: 9. Looked up from germline, CDR1 is MNHNY and CDR2 is SVGAGI (reference sequence). This CDR3 region has 15 residues. The CDR3 reads CASSPGGGARETQYF. The CDR3 coding sequence is TGTGCCAGCAGTCCCGGCGGGGGGGCCAGGGAGACCCAGTACTTC.

The V and J genes are TRBV18 and TRBJ1-2; D not certain. V shed 5 bases and J shed 4 bases, with 8 bases lying between them. This CDR3 spans 12 amino acids. Germline assignment: CDR1 KGHSH and CDR2 LQKENI. The CDR3 DNA is TGTGCCAGCTCAAACAGCCTCTATGGCTACACCTTC. It translates to CASSNSLYGYTF.

This chain uses TRBV7-3 with TRBJ2-6, with a tentative D call TRBD1 (6 bases). Germline CDR1 and CDR2: SGHTA and FQGTGA. The V and J ends lost 3 bases and 1 base respectively, with 7 bases between them. This CDR3 has 15 amino acids. This chain's CDR3 is CASSLRGSGANVLTF. The CDR3 bases are TGTGCCAGCAGCTTGAGGGGGTCTGGGGCCAACGTCCTGACTTTC.

The chain's CDR3 is CAWSTPGIRERNGYTF. The CDR3 coding sequence is TGTGCCTGGAGTACGCCGGGAATAAGGGAAAGAAATGGCTACACCTTC. The V call is TRBV30, the J call TRBJ1-2; D remains unclear. The CDR3 spans 16 residues. V was clipped by 2 bases and J by 6 bases, with 22 bases between them. Germline CDR1 GTSNPN, CDR2 SVGIG (reference sequence).

V is TRBV25-1 and J is TRBJ1-1, with D maybe TRBD1 (5 bases). V lost 6 bases and J 6 bases, leaving 8 bases between the germline ends. Per germline, CDR1 MGHDK and CDR2 SYGVNS. The CDR3 has 11 amino acids. In DNA, the CDR3 is TGTGCCAGCAGCCTGGGGGCTGAAGCTTTCTTT. Its protein is CASSLGAEAFF. Variable domain in full (rest from reference TRBV25-1 and TRBJ1-1): EADIYQTPRYLVIGTGKKITLECSQTMGHDKMYWYQQDPGMELHLIHYSYGVNSTEKGDLSSESTVSRIRTEHFPLTLESARPSHTSQYLCASSLGAEAFFGQGTRLTVV.

J is TRBJ1-2 and V is TRBV27, with D perhaps TRBD1 (5 bases). The CDR3 totals 16 residues. V shed 4 bases and J shed 1 base, with 16 bases lying between them. Germline V CDR1 and CDR2: MNHEY, SMNVEV (reference sequence). CDR3 loop: CASSSLVGPLNYGYTF. The CDR3, as DNA: TGTGCCAGCAGTTCCTTGGTGGGACCACTTAACTATGGCTACACCTTC.

V gene TRBV28 combines with J gene TRBJ1-3; the D is unclear. Deletions cut 7 bases from V and 1 base from J, with 14 bases between. The length of the CDR3 is 15 residues. Germline assignment: CDR1 MDHEN and CDR2 SYDVKM. CDR3 bases: TGTGCCAGCACAAGCCCCCGGGAGTCTGGAAACACCATATATTTT. Protein: CASTSPRESGNTIYF.

There are a few counts of this clone. CDR3 sequence: CASSLGGPSGTEAFF. As DNA, the CDR3 is TGCGCCAGCAGCCTCGGGGGCCCGTCAGGCACTGAAGCTTTCTTT. The rearrangement links TRBV4-3 to TRBJ1-1; weak D call: TRBD1 (6 bases). V lost 4 bases and J lost 4, with 16 bases in between. The CDR3 is 15 amino acids. Germline loops: CDR1 LGHNA, CDR2 YSLEER.

The V call is TRBV19, the J call TRBJ1-2; D gene uncertain. Trimming took 1 base from V and 5 from J, leaving 14 bases between them. The CDR3 is 15 residues long. Germline CDR1 and CDR2: LNHDA and SQIVND (reference sequence). CDR3 loop: CASSIVAARGYGYTF. The CDR3 DNA follows: TGTGCCAGTAGTATAGTGGCAGCCAGAGGGTATGGCTACACCTTC. The full variable domain, with the rest looked up from reference TRBV19 and TRBJ1-2, is DGGITQSPKYLFRKEGQNVTLSCEQNLNHDAMYWYRQDPGQGLRLIYYSQIVNDFQKGDIAEGYSVSREKKESFPLTVTSAQKNPTAFYLCASSIVAARGYGYTFGSGTRLTVV.

This sequence joins TRBV4-3 and TRBJ2-2; TRBD1 aligns across 7 bases. Germline-derived CDR1 and CDR2 are LGHNA and YSLEER. The length of the CDR3 is 18 residues. J lost 2 bases, V lost 0 bases, and 9 bases had no gene match. The CDR3 protein is CASSQETPTGFNTGELFF. In DNA, the CDR3 is TGCGCCAGCAGCCAAGAAACCCCGACAGGGTTTAACACCGGGGAGCTGTTTTTT.

This sequence joins TRBV7-2 and TRBJ1-3; 9 nucleotides match TRBD1. CDR3 length: 17 residues. The V gene end was trimmed by 2 bases and the J gene end by 0 bases; junction bases not matched to a gene: 5. Germline V CDR1 and CDR2: SGHTA, FQGNSA. CDR3 sequence (DNA): TGTGCCAGCAGCTTAATGGGACAGGGATACTCTGGAAACACCATATATTTT. Translated: CASSLMGQGYSGNTIYF.

The DNA of the CDR3 is TGTGCCAGCAGCGTAGAGCAGGGCTTTGGAAACACCATATATTTT. Its translation: CASSVEQGFGNTIYF. The chain couples TRBV9 to TRBJ1-3, with D perhaps matching TRBD1 (5 bases). The CDR3 length is 15 residues. V was clipped by 0 bases and J by 3 bases, with 10 bases between them. Germline CDR1 reads SGDLS; CDR2 reads YYNGEE. Combining the CDR3 with reference TRBV9 and TRBJ1-3 gives the whole variable domain DSGVTQTPKHLITATGQRVTLRCSPRSGDLSVYWYQQSLDQGLQFLIQYYNGEERAKGNILERFSAQQFPDLHSELNLSSLELGDSALYFCASSVEQGFGNTIYFGEGSWLTVV.

This clone was seen once. V and J are TRBV9 and TRBJ1-4; no clear D gene. CDR1 and CDR2 (germline): SGDLS, YYNGEE. Trimming took 2 bases from V and 0 from J, leaving 11 bases between them. The CDR3 sequence is 16 residues long. Here the CDR3 DNA reads TGTGCCAGCAGCGTTGGTAAGGAGGCAACTAATGAAAAACTGTTTTTT. Protein sequence: CASSVGKEATNEKLFF. Combining the CDR3 with reference TRBV9 and TRBJ1-4 gives the whole variable domain DSGVTQTPKHLITATGQRVTLRCSPRSGDLSVYWYQQSLDQGLQFLIQYYNGEERAKGNILERFSAQQFPDLHSELNLSSLELGDSALYFCASSVGKEATNEKLFFGSGTQLSVL.

This chain joins TRBV28 and TRBJ1-2, with D unclear. The CDR3 contains 13 residues. Trimming removed 7 bases from V and 8 bases from J, with 17 bases in between. In germline, CDR1 is MDHEN, CDR2 SYDVKM. CDR3 DNA sequence: TGTGCCAGCACCCCCCCCGACTCGCGGGGCTACACCTTC. This sequence encodes CASTPPDSRGYTF.

This chain uses TRBV30 with TRBJ1-1, with no clear D. The CDR3 is 11 amino acids. Between the trimmed V and J ends, which lost 5 bases and 1 base, there was a span of 5 bases. The germline V gene has CDR1 GTSNPN and CDR2 SVGIG (reference sequence). This CDR3 is CAWASNTEAFF. CDR3 coding DNA: TGTGCCTGGGCATCGAACACTGAAGCTTTCTTT. The full variable domain, rest sourced from reference TRBV30 and TRBJ1-1, is SQTIHQWPATLVQPVGSPLSLECTVEGTSNPNLYWYRQAAGRGLQLLFYSVGIGQISSEVPQNLSASRPQDRQFILSSKKLLLSDSGFYLCAWASNTEAFFGQGTRLTVV.

The chain uses TRBV5-5 and TRBJ2-3; D call uncertain. The CDR3 is made up of 13 amino acids. Trimming left V 2 bases short and J 0 bases short, with 4 bases between. CDR1 is SGHKS, CDR2 YYEKEE, per germline (reference sequence). CDR3 in amino acids: CASSFQSTDTQYF. CDR3 coding DNA: TGTGCCAGCAGCTTTCAGAGCACAGATACGCAGTATTTT.

The gene calls are TRBV7-2 and TRBJ2-7, with 9 bases aligning to TRBD1. V was clipped by 2 bases and J by 7 bases; unmatched bases: 9. Germline CDR1 and CDR2: SGHTA and FQGNSA. The CDR3 length is 15 residues. CDR3 sequence (DNA): TGTGCCAGCAGCTTATTTACAGGGGGCGCTAAGGAGCAGTACTTC. This encodes CASSLFTGGAKEQYF.

The V and J genes are TRBV7-2 and TRBJ2-5; tentatively, D is TRBD2 (7 bases). Germline assignment: CDR1 SGHTA and CDR2 FQGNSA. CDR3 length equals 15 residues. The ends were cut back, 5 bases at V and 1 base at J, with 14 bases in the middle. Written as DNA, the CDR3 is TGTGCCAGCAGCAAAAACCGGGGGGCCCAAGAGACCCAGTACTTC. It yields the protein CASSKNRGAQETQYF.

The chain links TRBV11-2 to TRBJ1-3, with D perhaps TRBD1 (5 bases). Deletions cut 5 bases from V and 2 bases from J, with 10 bases between. This CDR3 is 14 amino acids long. In germline, CDR1 is SGHAT, CDR2 FQNNGV. This CDR3 reads CASSMGGPGNTIYF. In DNA form, the CDR3 reads TGTGCCAGCAGCATGGGGGGACCTGGAAACACCATATATTTT.

The chain couples TRBV7-2 to TRBJ2-3; 9 positions match TRBD2. The trim removed 6 bases at V and 9 bases at J, leaving 4 bases unmatched. CDR1 is SGHTA, CDR2 FQGNSA, per germline. The CDR3 sequence is 12 residues long. The CDR3 loop is CASSSLAGTQYF. Here the CDR3 DNA reads TGTGCCAGCAGTTCTCTAGCGGGAACGCAGTATTTT.